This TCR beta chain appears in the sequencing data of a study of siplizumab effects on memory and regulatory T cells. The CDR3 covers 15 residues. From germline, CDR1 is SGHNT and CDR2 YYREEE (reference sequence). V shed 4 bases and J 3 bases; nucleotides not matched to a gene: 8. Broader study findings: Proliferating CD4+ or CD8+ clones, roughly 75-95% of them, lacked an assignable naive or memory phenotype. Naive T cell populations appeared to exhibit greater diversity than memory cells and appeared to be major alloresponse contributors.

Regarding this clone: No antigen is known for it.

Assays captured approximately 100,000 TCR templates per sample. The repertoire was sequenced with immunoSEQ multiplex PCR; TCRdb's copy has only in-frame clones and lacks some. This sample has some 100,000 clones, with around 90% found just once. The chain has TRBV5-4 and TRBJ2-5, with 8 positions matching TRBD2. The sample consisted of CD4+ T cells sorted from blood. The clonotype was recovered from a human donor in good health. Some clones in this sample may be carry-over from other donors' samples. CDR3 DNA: TGTGCCAGCAGCCTGGGGACTAGGAGGGAAGAGACCCAGTACTTC. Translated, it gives CASSLGTRREETQYF.